Sequencing of this T cell receptor beta chain was carried out in a study of patients and donors after allogeneic stem cell transplantation. TCRdb re-derived calls from the RT-PCR reads in MiXCR, one entry per CDR3 protein. Of about a million distinct CDR3 sequences listed, roughly 18% are singletons. V lost 2 bases and J lost 4, with 12 bases in between. The germline V gene encodes CDR1 DFQATT and CDR2 SNEGSKA (reference sequence). CDR3 size: 14 residues. The specimen sequenced was blood, either unsorted or a sorted T cell fraction (not recorded which). The rearrangement links TRBV20-1 to TRBJ2-1; unclear D gene. The clonotype originates from a human donor who was either an allogeneic HSCT recipient or a stem cell or donor lymphocyte infusion donor (not recorded which). It is not recorded whose cells these are; they may come from a transplant donor. This CDR3 is CSARLQPKYNEQFF. The CDR3 bases are TGCAGTGCTAGATTACAACCCAAATACAATGAGCAGTTCTTC.